One and the same sample provided the 22 T cell receptor beta chains below, sequenced in a study of blood T cell repertoires in COVID-19. The assay was immunoSEQ multiplex PCR, and TCRdb's table has in-frame clones only and misses some. This table holds over 200,000 clones, around four fifths found once. The sample taken for sequencing was PBMCs or T cells enriched from blood (not recorded which). The source is a man aged 40-50 years who had recovered from COVID-19.

The chain combines TRBV30 with TRBJ1-4; no clear D. The CDR3 consists of 15 residues. V was cut by 0 bases and J by 7 bases, with 15 bases left in between. CDR1 and CDR2 from the germline V gene are GTSNPN and SVGIG (reference sequence). This CDR3 is CAWSVGGLGSEKLFF. For the CDR3, the DNA is TGTGCCTGGAGTGTCGGCGGACTCGGTAGTGAAAAACTGTTTTTT.

The chain uses TRBV18 and TRBJ2-7; D not resolved. Germline V lookup: CDR1 KGHSH, CDR2 LQKENI. This CDR3 comprises 14 residues. Trimming cost V 0 bases and J 3 bases, with 9 bases left between them. The CDR3, as DNA: TGTGCCAGCTCACCACCAGTTCAGGTCTACGAGCAGTACTTC. Translation gives CASSPPVQVYEQYF.

This chain joins TRBV19 and TRBJ1-5; D unresolved. Germline V gene sequence: CDR1 LNHDA, CDR2 SQIVND (reference sequence). The CDR3 is 15 amino acids. The ends were cut back, 2 bases at V and 0 bases at J, with 8 bases in the middle. CDR3 bases: TGTGCCAGTAGTATATCCGGGGTTAGCAATCAGCCCCAGCATTTT. Translation gives CASSISGVSNQPQHF.

The gene calls are TRBV12-5 and TRBJ2-2; 8 nucleotides line up with TRBD1. Germline V lookup: CDR1 LGHNT, CDR2 FRNRAP. The CDR3 loop spans 15 amino acids. After removal of 5 bases from V and 5 bases from J, the junction contained 7 bases not matched to a gene. Here the CDR3 reads CASGLGQGLTGELFF. CDR3 DNA sequence: TGTGCTAGTGGTCTCGGACAGGGTCTAACCGGGGAGCTGTTTTTT. The entire variable domain, with the rest obtained from reference TRBV12-5 and TRBJ2-2, is as follows: DARVTQTPRHKVTEMGQEVTMRCQPILGHNTVFWYRQTMMQGLELLAYFRNRAPLDDSGMPKDRFSAEMPDATLATLKIQPSEPRDSAVYFCASGLGQGLTGELFFGEGSRLTVL.

This clone was picked up a small number of times. The rearrangement joins TRBV6-5 to TRBJ2-7, with 8 bases identical to TRBD2. The CDR3 spans 13 residues. The V gene end was trimmed by 5 bases and the J gene end by 5 bases; junction bases not matched to a gene: 5. The V gene's germline CDR1 is MNHEY and CDR2 SVGAGI. This chain's CDR3 is CASSSGSVHEQYF. CDR3 nucleotides: TGTGCCAGCAGTAGCGGGAGTGTCCACGAGCAGTACTTC.

CDR3 coding DNA: TGCGCCAGCAGCCGGAGGGCCGACTCTAGAGCTTTCTTT. Translation gives CASSRRADSRAFF. V is TRBV10-1 and J is TRBJ1-1; D is unclear. CDR1 and CDR2 from the germline V gene are WNHNN and SYGVQD (reference sequence). This CDR3 spans 13 amino acids. Trimming left V 6 bases short and J 10 bases short, with 18 bases between.

V usage is TRBV5-1 and J usage is TRBJ1-2; tentative D call: TRBD1 (6 bases). The ends were cut back, 3 bases at V and 6 bases at J, with 15 bases in the middle. This CDR3 has 14 amino acids. CDR1 and CDR2 (germline): SGHRS, YFSETQ. CDR3 residues: CASSSLQQGNGYTF. In DNA, the CDR3 is TGCGCCAGCAGCTCTCTTCAACAGGGCAATGGCTACACCTTC. The full variable domain, its missing parts supplied by reference TRBV5-1 and TRBJ1-2, is KAGVTQTPRYLIKTRGQQVTLSCSPISGHRSVSWYQQTPGQGLQFLFEYFSETQRNKGNFPGRFSGRQFSNSRSEMNVSTLELGDSALYLCASSSLQQGNGYTFGSGTRLTVV.

The genes are TRBV5-6 and TRBJ1-4; D call uncertain. This CDR3 has 14 amino acids. Germline assignment: CDR1 SGHDT and CDR2 YYEEEE. Trimming stripped 2 bases from V and 7 bases from J, with 12 bases between. The CDR3 sequence is CASSFGRDIEKLFF. CDR3 nucleotide sequence: TGTGCCAGCAGCTTCGGTCGGGATATTGAAAAACTGTTTTTT.

The chain has TRBV7-6 and TRBJ1-1, with TRBD1 identical over 11 bases. Germline loops: CDR1 SGHVS, CDR2 FNYEAQ. The CDR3 runs to 15 residues. V lost 4 bases and J lost 4; bases outside the gene matches: 5. The CDR3 bases are TGTGCCAGCAGCTCCCCCGGGACAGGGGGCACTGAAGCTTTCTTT. Protein: CASSSPGTGGTEAFF.

The chain uses TRBV10-2 and TRBJ1-2; D call uncertain. The ends were cut back, 5 bases at V and 7 bases at J, with 8 bases in the middle. CDR1 is WSHSY and CDR2 is SAAADI in the germline V gene. The CDR3 covers 11 residues. The CDR3 loop is CASSTTFGYTF. CDR3 nucleotide sequence: TGCGCCAGCAGTACGACATTTGGCTACACCTTC.

In DNA form, the CDR3 reads TGCGCCAGCAGCTGGAGTAAAACAGATACGCAGTATTTT. Translated, it gives CASSWSKTDTQYF. The chain couples TRBV5-1 to TRBJ2-3; the D is unclear. CDR1 and CDR2 (germline): SGHRS, YFSETQ. The CDR3 is 13 residues long. Trimming pared 3 bases from V and 3 bases from J, leaving 8 bases between.

This clone was seen a handful of times. The rearrangement joins TRBV3-1 (or the pseudogene TRBV3-2) to TRBJ1-2; a possible D gene is TRBD1 (5 bases). Per the germline V gene, CDR1 is LGHDT and CDR2 is YNNKEL (reference sequence). The germline V and J ends were trimmed by 4 bases and 1 base, with 10 bases remaining between them. This CDR3 has 14 amino acids. The CDR3: CASSLGHFNYGYTF. In nucleotides, the CDR3 is TGTGCCAGCAGCCTAGGACATTTTAACTATGGCTACACCTTC.

The rearrangement joins TRBV5-1 to TRBJ2-3, with D tentatively TRBD1 (5 bases). Per the germline V gene, CDR1 is SGHRS and CDR2 is YFSETQ. Deletions cut 4 bases from V and 1 base from J, with 13 bases between. The CDR3 consists of 15 residues. CDR3 sequence (DNA): TGCGCCAGCAGCATAAATACAGGCGGCACAGATACGCAGTATTTT. Translating it yields CASSINTGGTDTQYF.

This clone appeared once. The genes are TRBV2 and TRBJ2-3; 8 positions match TRBD2. This CDR3 spans 14 amino acids. V was pared by 6 bases and J by 6 bases, with 8 bases of the junction left unmatched. Germline V lookup: CDR1 SNHLY, CDR2 FYNNEI. The CDR3 region is CASRVGRAWDTQYF. CDR3 coding DNA: TGTGCCAGCAGGGTCGGGAGGGCCTGGGATACGCAGTATTTT.

This clone was seen more than once but under ten times. This chain connects TRBV24-1 to TRBJ1-4; 7 nucleotides align to TRBD1. Germline values: CDR1 KGHDR, CDR2 SFDVKD. The CDR3 totals 15 residues. The V segment lost 4 bases and the J segment 7 bases; nucleotides outside the gene matches: 8. As DNA, the CDR3 is TGTGCCACCAGTGACCCGACAGGGATAAGTGAAAAACTGTTTTTT. This sequence encodes CATSDPTGISEKLFF.

The rearrangement links TRBV11-3 to TRBJ2-1; 8 bases are shared with TRBD1. The junction had 3 bases not matched to a gene; V was cut back by 5 bases and J by 9 bases. This CDR3 spans 12 amino acids. Germline CDR1 and CDR2: SGHNT and YENEEA. CDR3 region: CASSPGTGEQFF. CDR3 coding DNA: TGTGCCAGCAGCCCTGGGACAGGTGAGCAGTTCTTC.

About this clone itself: Other DNA sequences from this sample encode an identical CDR3 as well. The chain employs TRBV29-1 and TRBJ2-1, with 7 bases aligning to TRBD2. V dropped 3 bases and J dropped 0; count of bases not matched to a gene: 2. From germline, CDR1 is SQVTM and CDR2 ANQGSEA. The CDR3 totals 14 residues. The CDR3 is CSVDRGSSYNEQFF. CDR3 sequence (DNA): TGCAGCGTTGATCGCGGGAGCTCCTACAATGAGCAGTTCTTC.

This sequence joins TRBV19 and TRBJ2-2; 10 positions agree with TRBD1. After removal of 4 bases from V and 7 bases from J, the junction contained 6 bases not matched to a gene. The CDR3 totals 15 residues. Germline V gene data show CDR1 as LNHDA and CDR2 as SQIVND (reference sequence). The DNA of the CDR3 is TGTGCCAGTAGTACCGCGACAGGGGGCATCGGGGAGCTGTTTTTT. Residues: CASSTATGGIGELFF.

The J gene is TRBJ2-1, the V gene TRBV5-1, with TRBD2 identical over 10 bases. Germline CDR1 SGHRS, CDR2 YFSETQ. V lost 2 bases, J lost 6 bases, and 5 bases stayed unmatched. The CDR3 is 15 residues long. Here the CDR3 reads CASSFTSGTRNEQFF. The CDR3 DNA follows: TGCGCCAGCAGCTTTACTAGCGGGACTCGCAATGAGCAGTTCTTC.

The V and J genes are TRBV19 and TRBJ1-6; 11 nucleotides line up with TRBD1. V lost 7 bases and J lost 8; bases outside the gene matches: 7. The CDR3 totals 15 residues. Germline V gene lookup returns CDR1 LNHDA and CDR2 SQIVND (reference sequence). In DNA form, the CDR3 reads TGTGCCAGTAAGACCGGGACAGGGGGGGATTCACCCCTCCACTTT. It yields the protein CASKTGTGGDSPLHF.

The J gene is TRBJ1-1, the V gene TRBV10-3; D is unclear. Trimming cost V 1 base and J 0 bases, with 9 bases left between them. The CDR3 runs to 15 residues. Germline loops: CDR1 ENHRY, CDR2 SYGVKD. The CDR3 reads CAISEWATMNTEAFF. The CDR3 DNA sequence: TGTGCCATCAGTGAGTGGGCAACCATGAACACTGAAGCTTTCTTT.

This chain links TRBV9 with TRBJ1-1; D not certain. Per the germline V gene, CDR1 is SGDLS and CDR2 is YYNGEE. The CDR3 totals 15 residues. V was pared by 4 bases and J by 1 base, with 14 bases between. The CDR3 here is CASSSSRLKNTEAFF. CDR3 bases: TGTGCCAGCAGCTCCTCTAGGTTGAAGAACACTGAAGCTTTCTTT.